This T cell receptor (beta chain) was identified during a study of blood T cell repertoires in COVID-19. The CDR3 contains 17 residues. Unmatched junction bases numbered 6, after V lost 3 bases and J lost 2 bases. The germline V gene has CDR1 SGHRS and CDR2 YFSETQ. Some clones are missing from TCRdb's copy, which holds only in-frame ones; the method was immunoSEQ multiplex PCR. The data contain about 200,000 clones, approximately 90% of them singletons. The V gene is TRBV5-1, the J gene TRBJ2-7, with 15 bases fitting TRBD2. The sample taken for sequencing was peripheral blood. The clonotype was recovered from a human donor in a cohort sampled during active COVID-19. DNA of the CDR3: TGCGCCAGCAGCTCGGGACTAGCGGGAGGCAGTCCCTACGAGCAGTACTTC. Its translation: CASSSGLAGGSPYEQYF.